The 28 T cell receptor beta chains listed next were all sequenced from one sample in a study of spatial heterogeneity in lung cancer (dated by TCRdb to between 2018 and 2021). Library preparation employed 5' RACE. Sequenced using a NextSeq 500. The public reads were run again by TCRdb, first through fastp at Q25 and then through MiXCR, and only productive beta chains were kept. All rows with the same CDR3 protein become a single entry with the most common DNA and genes. Across this sample there are about 13,000 distinct CDR3 sequences, with around 6.3% seen only once. About 3.5% of the sample rests with the top ten. The antigens for these receptors are not known. Beyond this particular receptor, the publication reports: The number of expanded intratumoral alpha and beta TCRs correlated with the tumor nonsynonymous mutation count.

The time point tag for this specimen amounts to: sample taken at primary tumor resection. Sequencing was performed on lung tumor tissue, taken at surgery. All receptors derive from a female donor with early-stage non-small cell lung cancer.

In its sample, this clonotype was seen many times. This chain links TRBV6-5 with TRBJ2-7, with 8 bases matching TRBD1. The germline V gene encodes CDR1 MNHEY and CDR2 SVGAGI. V dropped 5 bases and J dropped 1; count of bases not matched to a gene: 4. The CDR3 runs 14 residues. CDR3 sequence: CASSHDRGSYEQYF. In DNA form, the CDR3 reads TGTGCCAGCAGTCACGACAGGGGTTCCTACGAGCAGTACTTC.

This clonotype was seen at least ten times. This chain uses TRBV4-3 with TRBJ2-1, with 10 positions matching TRBD2. The CDR3 is made up of 17 amino acids. Germline values: CDR1 LGHNA, CDR2 YSLEER. The J segment lost 7 bases and the V segment lost 0 bases, leaving 9 bases of the junction unmatched. CDR3: CASSQDWGSGRRNEQFF. The CDR3 DNA reads as TGCGCCAGCAGCCAAGATTGGGGTAGCGGGAGGAGAAATGAGCAGTTCTTC.

This clonotype was counted only a few times. The rearrangement joins TRBV10-3 to TRBJ2-1; 9 bases are shared with TRBD1. The CDR3 contains 16 residues. The V gene end was trimmed by 2 bases and the J gene end by 8 bases; junction bases not matched to a gene: 10. Germline loops: CDR1 ENHRY, CDR2 SYGVKD. The CDR3: CAISEIPGTGYDEQFF. As DNA, the CDR3 is TGTGCCATCAGTGAGATACCCGGGACAGGGTACGATGAGCAGTTCTTC.

The rearrangement uses TRBV25-1 and TRBJ1-5; possible D gene TRBD1, 5 bases. V gave up 2 bases and J gave up 9 bases, with 14 bases separating them. Germline-derived CDR1 and CDR2 are MGHDK and SYGVNS. There are 14 residues in the CDR3. CDR3 in DNA: TGTGCCAGCAGTGAACAGGGTTGGGCATGGCCCCAGCATTTT. Residues: CASSEQGWAWPQHF.

By sample share, this clonotype is medium-sized. The rearrangement links TRBV19 to TRBJ2-3, with TRBD1 matching 8 bases. The germline CDR1 and CDR2 sequences are LNHDA and SQIVND (reference sequence). The V and J ends lost 5 bases and 1 base, in that order; junction bases with no gene match: 8. CDR3 length equals 16 residues. This chain's CDR3 is CASSPRLGQGTDTQYF. CDR3 DNA sequence: TGTGCCAGTAGTCCAAGGCTGGGACAGGGCACAGATACGCAGTATTTT.

This chain uses TRBV7-2 with TRBJ1-5; the D gene is possibly TRBD1 (5 bases). V was cut by 5 bases and J by 4 bases, with 9 bases left in between. The germline V gene encodes CDR1 SGHTA and CDR2 FQGNSA. This CDR3 spans 13 amino acids. CDR3 protein: CASSRGPNQPQHF. For the CDR3, the DNA is TGTGCCAGCAGCCGGGGACCGAATCAGCCCCAGCATTTT.

The sample holds many counts of this clonotype. The V gene is TRBV20-1, the J gene TRBJ1-6, with D maybe TRBD1 (6 bases). Trimming cost V 3 bases and J 7 bases, with 10 bases left between them. From germline, CDR1 is DFQATT and CDR2 SNEGSKA (reference sequence). This CDR3 spans 13 amino acids. The CDR3 here is CSASLDSNSPLHF. DNA of the CDR3: TGCAGTGCTAGTCTGGACAGCAATTCACCCCTCCACTTT.

This clonotype occurred many times. The chain is built from TRBV27 and TRBJ2-3; TRBD2 is a possible D gene (6 bases). The CDR3 sequence is 14 residues long. With 3 bases removed from V and 2 bases from J, the gap between germline ends came to 9 bases. Germline loops: CDR1 MNHEY, CDR2 SMNVEV (reference sequence). CDR3 sequence reads: CASSFTGATDTQYF. The CDR3 DNA reads as TGTGCCAGCAGTTTTACGGGAGCCACAGATACGCAGTATTTT.

This clonotype was recorded at least ten times. The chain employs TRBV7-2 and TRBJ1-5; 8 nucleotides match TRBD1. Germline CDR1 is SGHTA and CDR2 is FQGNSA. The CDR3 contains 15 residues. After removal of 5 bases from V and 6 bases from J, the junction contained 9 bases not matched to a gene. This CDR3 is CASSGQGALPQPQHF. CDR3 nucleotide sequence: TGTGCCAGCAGCGGACAGGGAGCCCTTCCTCAGCCCCAGCATTTT.

By sample share, this clonotype is medium-sized. This sequence joins TRBV6-6 and TRBJ2-5, with 7 nucleotides matching TRBD1. The CDR3 is 14 amino acids. CDR1 and CDR2 (germline): MNHNY, SVGAGI (reference sequence). The ends lost 6 bases at V and 2 bases at J; junction bases unmatched: 6. CDR3 DNA: TGTGCCAGCAGGCGGACAGGACAACAAGAGACCCAGTACTTC. Amino acid sequence: CASRRTGQQETQYF.

This clonotype was seen ten or more times. The J gene is TRBJ2-7, the V gene TRBV5-4; TRBD2 is a possible D gene (6 bases). V lost 0 bases, J lost 4 bases, and 14 bases lay in between. Germline assignment: CDR1 SGHNT and CDR2 YYREEE (reference sequence). The CDR3 covers 15 residues. Here the CDR3 reads CASSLASGSGYEQYF. CDR3 bases: TGTGCCAGCAGCTTGGCCAGCGGGTCAGGGTACGAGCAGTACTTC.

Sample share makes this clonotype medium-sized (0.01 to 0.1%). The rearrangement uses TRBV9 and TRBJ1-6; perhaps TRBD1 as D (6 bases). Germline CDR1 reads SGDLS; CDR2 reads YYNGEE. CDR3 size: 14 residues. V gave up 3 bases and J gave up 8 bases, with 12 bases separating them. The CDR3 sequence: CASSAQRGDSPLHF. The CDR3 DNA reads as TGTGCCAGCAGCGCTCAAAGGGGGGATTCACCCCTCCACTTT.

The table lists this clonotype with a few counts. V gene TRBV6-5 combines with J gene TRBJ1-1; D may be TRBD1 (5 bases). Trimming stripped 1 base from V and 4 bases from J, with 13 bases between. Germline loops: CDR1 MNHEY, CDR2 SVGAGI. The CDR3 is 15 residues long. The CDR3 spells CASSYLRGGATEAFF. The CDR3, as DNA: TGTGCCAGCAGTTACTTGCGGGGCGGTGCCACTGAAGCTTTCTTT.

Relative to its sample, this clonotype is medium-sized. The V and J genes are TRBV6-2 or TRBV6-3 and TRBJ1-1; possibly TRBD1 for D (5 bases). V dropped 2 bases and J dropped 1 base, with 5 bases sitting between them. The germline V gene encodes CDR1 MNHEY and CDR2 SVGEGT. The CDR3 contains 13 residues. In DNA form, the CDR3 reads TGTGCCAGCAGTTACGGGGGGAACACTGAAGCTTTCTTT. It encodes CASSYGGNTEAFF.

This clonotype has a count of ten or more. The gene calls are TRBV11-2 and TRBJ1-6; D ambiguous. CDR1 and CDR2 from the germline V gene are SGHAT and FQNNGV. CDR3 length: 14 residues. Trimming removed 1 base at V and 8 bases at J, with 9 bases between. The CDR3 is CASSLGRSDSPLHF. The DNA of the CDR3 is TGTGCCAGCAGCTTAGGAAGGTCGGATTCACCCCTCCACTTT.

This clonotype is medium-sized in the sample. The rearrangement links TRBV6-5 to TRBJ1-1; D not certain. This CDR3 comprises 14 residues. The V gene's germline CDR1 is MNHEY and CDR2 SVGAGI. The V and J ends lost 6 bases and 1 base respectively, with 12 bases between them. In nucleotides, the CDR3 is TGTGCCAGCAGCTCAGCCTGGAGGAACACTGAAGCTTTCTTT. Translation gives CASSSAWRNTEAFF.

The chain uses TRBV7-3 and TRBJ2-6; D call uncertain. Germline values: CDR1 SGHTA, CDR2 FQGTGA. Trimming pared 3 bases from V and 2 bases from J, leaving 5 bases between. The CDR3 is made up of 14 amino acids. Written as DNA, the CDR3 is TGTGCCAGCAGCTTGGGTACTGGGGCCAACGTCCTGACTTTC. Protein sequence: CASSLGTGANVLTF.

This clonotype rates as medium-sized. The chain carries TRBV5-6 and TRBJ2-6; perhaps TRBD1 as D (6 bases). CDR3 length equals 15 residues. V lost 5 bases, J lost 0 bases, and 9 bases lay in between. Germline V CDR1 and CDR2: SGHDT, YYEEEE. DNA for the CDR3: TGTGCCAGCAGTCCAGGGGTCTCTGGGGCCAACGTCCTGACTTTC. Its translation is CASSPGVSGANVLTF.

This clonotype was observed a few times. V is TRBV5-6 and J is TRBJ1-6; TRBD1 aligns across 8 bases. V was clipped by 6 bases and J by 9 bases; unmatched bases: 11. CDR1 SGHDT and CDR2 YYEEEE come from the germline V gene. The CDR3 spans 15 residues. This CDR3 reads CASTESGTGRSPLHF. In DNA form, the CDR3 reads TGTGCCAGCACCGAATCCGGGACAGGCCGTTCACCCCTCCACTTT.

This clonotype has ten or more counts. The chain links TRBV14 to TRBJ2-4; unclear D gene. Trimming removed 4 bases at V and 6 bases at J, with 10 bases between. The CDR3 sequence is 13 residues long. Germline V gene sequence: CDR1 SGHDN, CDR2 FVKESK. The CDR3 loop reads CASSPAGGNIQYF. The CDR3 DNA is TGTGCCAGCAGCCCGGCAGGTGGAAACATTCAGTACTTC.

This clonotype was recorded many times. The gene calls are TRBV2 and TRBJ2-6; no clear D gene. Germline V gene data show CDR1 as SNHLY and CDR2 as FYNNEI. This CDR3 region has 12 residues. V was shortened by 7 bases and J by 12 bases, with 13 bases between the two germline ends. CDR3 DNA sequence: TGTGCCAGCAAGGAGCCGTCAGGCGTCCTGACTTTC. Amino acids: CASKEPSGVLTF.

The chain is built from TRBV15 and TRBJ2-3, with no clear D. The CDR3 length is 15 residues. Per the germline V gene, CDR1 is LNHNV and CDR2 is YYDKDF (reference sequence). V dropped 3 bases and J dropped 1 base, with 11 bases sitting between them. The CDR3, as DNA: TGTGCCACCAGCAGGGGTCCAGGTCGCACAGATACGCAGTATTTT. Amino acid sequence: CATSRGPGRTDTQYF.

This clonotype was counted only a few times. CDR3 loop: CASKVSGELFF. CDR3 DNA: TGTGCCAGCAAGGTCAGCGGGGAGCTGTTTTTT. The chain combines TRBV2 with TRBJ2-2; no reliable D call. Per germline, CDR1 SNHLY and CDR2 FYNNEI. V dropped 7 bases and J dropped 7 bases, with 7 bases sitting between them. There are 11 residues in the CDR3.

The table lists this clonotype with many counts. The CDR3 is CSVETSGRADTQYF. The CDR3 nucleotides read TGCAGCGTTGAAACTAGCGGGAGGGCGGATACGCAGTATTTT. The chain employs TRBV29-1 and TRBJ2-3, with 13 nucleotides matching TRBD2. With 2 bases clipped from V and 6 bases from J, the junction kept 2 bases outside the gene matches. The CDR3 runs to 14 residues. Germline CDR1 and CDR2: SQVTM and ANQGSEA.

This clonotype has ten or more counts. The chain carries TRBV4-3 and TRBJ1-1, with D tentatively TRBD1 (6 bases). The ends were cut back, 1 base at V and 5 bases at J, with 14 bases in the middle. Germline V gene sequence: CDR1 LGHNA, CDR2 YSLEER. CDR3 length equals 15 residues. CDR3 nucleotide sequence: TGCGCCAGCAGCCAAGGTCGGCAGGGGCGGACTGAAGCTTTCTTT. Residues: CASSQGRQGRTEAFF.

This clonotype rates as medium-sized. This chain uses TRBV28 with TRBJ2-7; D not certain. The germline V gene encodes CDR1 MDHEN and CDR2 SYDVKM. The CDR3 consists of 12 residues. Trimming removed 4 bases at V and 6 bases at J, with 10 bases between. As DNA, the CDR3 is TGTGCCAGCAGTTCCCAGCCCCCCGAGCAGTACTTC. Protein: CASSSQPPEQYF.

This clonotype occurred many times. The rearrangement uses TRBV20-1 and TRBJ2-7, with TRBD2 as a possible D gene (5 bases). V gave up 1 base and J gave up 1 base, with 17 bases separating them. The length of the CDR3 is 16 residues. Germline assignment: CDR1 DFQATT and CDR2 SNEGSKA (reference sequence). The CDR3 bases are TGCAGTGCTAGAGGCGGGTTCCGCGGGTTTTCCTACGAGCAGTACTTC. This translates into CSARGGFRGFSYEQYF.

There are many counts of this clonotype. This chain links TRBV9 with TRBJ2-5; TRBD2 is a possible D gene (8 bases). Germline-derived CDR1 and CDR2 are SGDLS and YYNGEE. The CDR3 contains 15 residues. V dropped 3 bases and J dropped 5 bases, with 17 bases sitting between them. The CDR3 spells CASSAAGGLEETQYF. DNA of the CDR3: TGTGCCAGCAGCGCCGCAGGGGGACTAGAGGAGACCCAGTACTTC.